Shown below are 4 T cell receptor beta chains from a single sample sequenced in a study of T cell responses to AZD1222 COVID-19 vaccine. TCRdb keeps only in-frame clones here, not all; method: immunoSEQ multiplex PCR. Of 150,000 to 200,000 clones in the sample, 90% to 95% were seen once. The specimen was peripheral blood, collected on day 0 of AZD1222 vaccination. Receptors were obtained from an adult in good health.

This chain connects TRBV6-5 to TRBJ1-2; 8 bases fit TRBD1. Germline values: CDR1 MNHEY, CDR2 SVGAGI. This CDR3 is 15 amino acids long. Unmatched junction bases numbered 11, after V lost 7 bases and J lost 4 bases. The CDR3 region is CASNPMAGTGYGYTF. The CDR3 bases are TGTGCCAGCAACCCCATGGCCGGGACAGGCTATGGCTACACCTTC.

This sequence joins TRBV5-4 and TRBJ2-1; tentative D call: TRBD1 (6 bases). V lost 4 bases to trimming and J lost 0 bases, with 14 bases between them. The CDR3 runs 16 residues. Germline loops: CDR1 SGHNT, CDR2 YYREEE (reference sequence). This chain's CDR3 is CASSPLRGSSYNEQFF. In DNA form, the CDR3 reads TGTGCCAGCAGCCCCTTGAGGGGGAGCTCCTACAATGAGCAGTTCTTC.

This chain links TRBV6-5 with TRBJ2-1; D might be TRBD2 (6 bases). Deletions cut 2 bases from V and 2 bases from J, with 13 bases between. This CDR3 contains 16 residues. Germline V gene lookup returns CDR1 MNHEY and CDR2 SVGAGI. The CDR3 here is CASSYDWASAYNEQFF. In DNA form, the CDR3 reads TGTGCCAGCAGTTACGATTGGGCTAGCGCCTACAATGAGCAGTTCTTC.

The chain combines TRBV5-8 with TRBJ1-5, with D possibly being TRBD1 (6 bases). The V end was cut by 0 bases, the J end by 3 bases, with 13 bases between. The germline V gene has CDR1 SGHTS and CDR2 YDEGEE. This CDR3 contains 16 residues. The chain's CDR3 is CASSLARSGVNQPQHF. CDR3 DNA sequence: TGTGCCAGCAGCTTGGCCAGGTCAGGGGTCAATCAGCCCCAGCATTTT.